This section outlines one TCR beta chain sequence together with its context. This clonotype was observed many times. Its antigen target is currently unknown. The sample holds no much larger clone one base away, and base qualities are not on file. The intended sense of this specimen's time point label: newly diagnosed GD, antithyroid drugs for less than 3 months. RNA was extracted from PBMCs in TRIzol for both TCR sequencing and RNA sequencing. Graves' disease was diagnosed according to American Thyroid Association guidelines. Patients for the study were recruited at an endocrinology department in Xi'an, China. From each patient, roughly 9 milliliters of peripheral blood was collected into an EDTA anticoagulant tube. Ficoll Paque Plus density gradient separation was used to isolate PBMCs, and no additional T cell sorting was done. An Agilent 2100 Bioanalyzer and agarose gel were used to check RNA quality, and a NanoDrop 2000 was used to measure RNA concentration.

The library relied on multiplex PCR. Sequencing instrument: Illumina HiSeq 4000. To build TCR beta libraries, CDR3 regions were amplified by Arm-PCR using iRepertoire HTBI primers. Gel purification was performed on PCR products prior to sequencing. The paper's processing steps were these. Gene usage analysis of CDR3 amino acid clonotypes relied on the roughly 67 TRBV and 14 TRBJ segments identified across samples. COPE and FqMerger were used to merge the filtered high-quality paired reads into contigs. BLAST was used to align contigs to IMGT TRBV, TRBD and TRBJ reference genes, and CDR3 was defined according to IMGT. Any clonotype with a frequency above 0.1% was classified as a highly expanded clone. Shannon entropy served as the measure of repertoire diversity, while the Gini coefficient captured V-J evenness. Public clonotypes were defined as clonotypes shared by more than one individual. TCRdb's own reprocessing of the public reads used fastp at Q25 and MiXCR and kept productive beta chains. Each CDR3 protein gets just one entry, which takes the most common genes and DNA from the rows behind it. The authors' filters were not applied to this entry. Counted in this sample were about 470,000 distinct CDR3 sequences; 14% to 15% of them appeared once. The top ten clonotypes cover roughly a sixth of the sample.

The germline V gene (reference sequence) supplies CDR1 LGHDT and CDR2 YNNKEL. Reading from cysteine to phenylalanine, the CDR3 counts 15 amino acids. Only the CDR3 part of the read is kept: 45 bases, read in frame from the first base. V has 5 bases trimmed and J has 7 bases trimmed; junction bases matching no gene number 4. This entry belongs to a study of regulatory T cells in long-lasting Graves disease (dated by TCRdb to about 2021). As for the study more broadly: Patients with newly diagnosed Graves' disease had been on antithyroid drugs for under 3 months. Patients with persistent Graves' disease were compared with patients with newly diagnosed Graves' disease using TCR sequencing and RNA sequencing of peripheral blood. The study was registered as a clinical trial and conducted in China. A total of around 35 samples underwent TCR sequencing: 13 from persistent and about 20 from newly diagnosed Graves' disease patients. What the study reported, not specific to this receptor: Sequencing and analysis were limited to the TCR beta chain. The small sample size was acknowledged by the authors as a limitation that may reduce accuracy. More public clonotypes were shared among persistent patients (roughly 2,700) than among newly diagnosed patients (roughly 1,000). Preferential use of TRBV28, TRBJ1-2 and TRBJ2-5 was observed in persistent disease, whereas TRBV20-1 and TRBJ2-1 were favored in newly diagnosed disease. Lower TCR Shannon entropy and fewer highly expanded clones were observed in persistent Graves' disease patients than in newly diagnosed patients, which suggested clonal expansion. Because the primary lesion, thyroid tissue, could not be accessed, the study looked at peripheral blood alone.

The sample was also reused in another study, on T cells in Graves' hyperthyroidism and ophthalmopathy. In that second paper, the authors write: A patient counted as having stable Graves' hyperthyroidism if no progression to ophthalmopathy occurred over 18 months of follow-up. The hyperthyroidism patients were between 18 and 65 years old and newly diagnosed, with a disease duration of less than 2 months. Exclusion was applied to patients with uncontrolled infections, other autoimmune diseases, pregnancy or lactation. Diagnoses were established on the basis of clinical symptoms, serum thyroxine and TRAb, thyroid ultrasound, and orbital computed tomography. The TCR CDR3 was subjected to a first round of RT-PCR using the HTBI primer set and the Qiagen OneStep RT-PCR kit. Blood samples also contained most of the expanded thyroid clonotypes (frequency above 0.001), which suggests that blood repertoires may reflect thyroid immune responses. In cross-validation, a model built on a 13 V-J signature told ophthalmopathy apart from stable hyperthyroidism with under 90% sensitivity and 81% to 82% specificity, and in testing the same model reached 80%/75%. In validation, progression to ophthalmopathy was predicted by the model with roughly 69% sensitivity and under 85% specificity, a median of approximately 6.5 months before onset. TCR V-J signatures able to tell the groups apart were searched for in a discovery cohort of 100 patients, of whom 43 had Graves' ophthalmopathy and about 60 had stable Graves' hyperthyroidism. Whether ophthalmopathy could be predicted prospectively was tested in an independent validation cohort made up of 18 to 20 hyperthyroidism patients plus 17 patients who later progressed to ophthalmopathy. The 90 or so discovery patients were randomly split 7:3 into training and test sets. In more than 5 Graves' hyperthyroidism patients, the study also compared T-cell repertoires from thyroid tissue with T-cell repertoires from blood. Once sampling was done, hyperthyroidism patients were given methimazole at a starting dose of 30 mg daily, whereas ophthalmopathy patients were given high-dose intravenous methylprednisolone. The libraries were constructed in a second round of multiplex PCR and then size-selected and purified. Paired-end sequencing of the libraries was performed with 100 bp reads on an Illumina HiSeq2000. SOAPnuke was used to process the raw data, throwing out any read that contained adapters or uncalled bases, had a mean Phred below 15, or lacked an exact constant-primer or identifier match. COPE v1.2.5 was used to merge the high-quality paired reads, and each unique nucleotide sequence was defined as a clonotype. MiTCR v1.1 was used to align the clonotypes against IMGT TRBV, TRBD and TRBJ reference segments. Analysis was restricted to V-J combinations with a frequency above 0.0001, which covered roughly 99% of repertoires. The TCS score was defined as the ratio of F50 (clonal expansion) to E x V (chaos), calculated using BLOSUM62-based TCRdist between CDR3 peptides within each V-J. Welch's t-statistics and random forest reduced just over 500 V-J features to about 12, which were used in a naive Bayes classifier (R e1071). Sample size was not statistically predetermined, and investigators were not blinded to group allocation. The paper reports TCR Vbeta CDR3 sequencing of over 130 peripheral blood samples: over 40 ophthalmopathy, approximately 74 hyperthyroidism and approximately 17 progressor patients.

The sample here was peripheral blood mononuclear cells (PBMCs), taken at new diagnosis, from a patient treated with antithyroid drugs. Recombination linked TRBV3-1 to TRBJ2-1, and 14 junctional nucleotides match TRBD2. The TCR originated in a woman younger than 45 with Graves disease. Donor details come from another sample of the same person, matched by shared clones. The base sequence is TGTGCCAGCAGCACGGGACTAGCGGGAGCGAATGAGCAGTTCTTC. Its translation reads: CASSTGLAGANEQFF.